Each of the 21 T cell receptor beta chains below was sequenced from the same sample in a study of blood T cell repertoires in COVID-19. TCRdb's copy holds only in-frame clones and misses some; the assay was immunoSEQ multiplex PCR. Seen here are about 65,000 clones, 90% observed once, and the top ten hold roughly 1.3%. Material: peripheral blood. These TCRs come from a man between 60 and 70 years old with acute or convalescent COVID-19.

The chain recombines TRBV19 with TRBJ1-1; D call uncertain. V lost 1 base to trimming and J lost 5 bases, with 8 bases between them. This CDR3 comprises 13 residues. Looked up from germline, CDR1 is LNHDA and CDR2 is SQIVND (reference sequence). CDR3 sequence: CASSIVSSTEAFF. The CDR3 coding sequence is TGTGCCAGTAGTATAGTGTCTTCGACTGAAGCTTTCTTT.

The chain combines TRBV27 with TRBJ1-5, with D maybe TRBD1 (6 bases). Trimming cost V 3 bases and J 4 bases, with 10 bases left between them. Germline CDR1 is MNHEY and CDR2 is SMNVEV (reference sequence). The CDR3 has 14 residues. DNA for the CDR3: TGTGCCAGCAGTTTGGGACACCCTAATCAGCCCCAGCATTTT. Protein product: CASSLGHPNQPQHF.

This rearrangement joins TRBV19 to TRBJ1-5; D is possibly TRBD1 (5 bases). Germline V CDR1 and CDR2: LNHDA, SQIVND (reference sequence). This CDR3 contains 16 residues. The V end lost 4 bases, the J end lost 0 bases, and 13 bases lay between the germline ends. CDR3 region: CASSSGHQYSNQPQHF. For the CDR3, the DNA is TGTGCCAGTAGTAGCGGACACCAGTATAGCAATCAGCCCCAGCATTTT.

This chain uses TRBV2 with TRBJ1-2; 7 nucleotides line up with TRBD1. This CDR3 is built from 14 residues. V shed 4 bases and J 5 bases; nucleotides not matched to a gene: 7. Germline lookup yields CDR1 SNHLY and CDR2 FYNNEI. The CDR3 spells CASSVGDRDYGYTF. CDR3 DNA: TGTGCCAGCAGTGTCGGTGACAGGGATTATGGCTACACCTTC.

The DNA for the CDR3 is TGTGCCAGGACAGGGGGTAGTGACAATGAGCAGTTCTTC. It is translated as CARTGGSDNEQFF. The rearrangement links TRBV2 to TRBJ2-1; the match to TRBD1 covers 9 bases. Unmatched junction bases numbered 5, after V lost 9 bases and J lost 5 bases. The germline V gene encodes CDR1 SNHLY and CDR2 FYNNEI. There are 13 residues in the CDR3.

CDR3 sequence reads: CASSEDRLGEKLFF. CDR3 coding DNA: TGTGCCAGCAGTGAGGACAGATTAGGTGAAAAACTGTTTTTT. This chain joins TRBV2 and TRBJ1-4; possible D gene TRBD1, 6 bases. The CDR3 totals 14 residues. Trimming pared 3 bases from V and 7 bases from J, leaving 12 bases between. Germline loops: CDR1 SNHLY, CDR2 FYNNEI. The full variable domain, in which reference TRBV2 and TRBJ1-4 provide the parts outside the CDR3, is EPEVTQTPSHQVTQMGQEVILRCVPISNHLYFYWYRQILGQKVEFLVSFYNNEISEKSEIFDDQFSVERPDGSNFTLKIRSTKLEDSAMYFCASSEDRLGEKLFFGSGTQLSVL.

This clone was counted a single time. This chain uses TRBV5-6 with TRBJ1-4, with TRBD1 as a possible D gene (5 bases). Deletions cut 1 base from V and 7 bases from J, with 11 bases between. Per the germline V gene, CDR1 is SGHDT and CDR2 is YYEEEE. The CDR3 is 14 residues long. The CDR3 nucleotides are TGTGCCAGCAGCTTGAACAGGATCCTTGAAAAACTGTTTTTT. Protein product: CASSLNRILEKLFF.

The chain couples TRBV19 to TRBJ2-1; D gene unclear. Per germline, CDR1 LNHDA and CDR2 SQIVND (reference sequence). This CDR3 contains 15 residues. V was pared by 3 bases and J by 3 bases, with 12 bases between. Here the CDR3 DNA reads TGTGCCAGTAGTATTTTCGCTCAGTACTACAATGAGCAGTTCTTC. Residues: CASSIFAQYYNEQFF.

The J gene is TRBJ2-1, the V gene TRBV5-4; TRBD1 matches at 11 bases. The CDR3 spans 15 residues. Germline values: CDR1 SGHNT, CDR2 YYREEE (reference sequence). J was trimmed by 7 bases and V by 5 bases; bases with no gene match: 8. DNA of the CDR3: TGTGCCAGCAGTCCCATGGGACAGGGGGTTAATGAGCAGTTCTTC. Protein sequence: CASSPMGQGVNEQFF.

This clone showed up just a few times. The gene calls are TRBV5-1 and TRBJ1-4; 7 bases line up with TRBD1. After removal of 4 bases from V and 3 bases from J, the junction contained 6 bases not matched to a gene. The CDR3 is made up of 15 amino acids. Germline V CDR1 and CDR2: SGHRS, YFSETQ. In nucleotides, the CDR3 is TGCGCCAGCAGCCCTGTGGGACAGCCTAATGAAAAACTGTTTTTT. Its translation is CASSPVGQPNEKLFF.

The chain is built from TRBV27 and TRBJ1-6; the D gene is possibly TRBD1 (6 bases). The CDR3 contains 14 residues. The V gene's germline CDR1 is MNHEY and CDR2 SMNVEV (reference sequence). V lost 3 bases, J lost 7 bases, and 10 bases lay in between. CDR3 DNA: TGTGCCAGCAGTTTTCAGGGGACCAATTCACCCCTCCACTTT. Translating gives CASSFQGTNSPLHF.

The chain couples TRBV30 to TRBJ1-1; D is perhaps TRBD1 (5 bases). The CDR3 has 14 amino acids. Per germline, CDR1 GTSNPN and CDR2 SVGIG (reference sequence). The V gene lost 3 bases and the J gene lost 0 bases, with 11 bases spanning the gap. CDR3 amino acids: CAWRVGLLNTEAFF. Here the CDR3 DNA reads TGTGCCTGGAGGGTGGGGCTCTTGAACACTGAAGCTTTCTTT.

The chain recombines TRBV21-1 with TRBJ1-1; TRBD1, as called in the table, went unchecked against the DNA. TRBV21-1 is a pseudogene locus. There are 15 residues in the CDR3. CDR3 nucleotide sequence: TGTGCCAGCAGCAAACCACGACAGGAAGGTACTGAAGCTTTCTTT. As protein: CASSKPRQEGTEAFF.

V gene TRBV3-1 (or the pseudogene TRBV3-2) combines with J gene TRBJ1-6; D is possibly TRBD1 (5 bases). The CDR3 loop spans 16 amino acids. Germline V CDR1 and CDR2: LGHDT, YNNKEL (reference sequence). V shed 2 bases and J shed 10 bases, with 18 bases lying between them. CDR3 nucleotide sequence: TGTGCCAGCAGCCAATCGTCCGGGGGTAAGAAGTCACCCCTCCACTTT. This sequence encodes CASSQSSGGKKSPLHF.

The V call is TRBV6-5, the J call TRBJ2-2, with D perhaps TRBD1 (5 bases). This CDR3 is built from 14 residues. Germline V gene sequence: CDR1 MNHEY, CDR2 SVGAGI. V was clipped by 6 bases and J by 6 bases, with 14 bases between them. The CDR3 DNA sequence: TGTGCCAGCAGGCAGGGCGAGCTCTCCGGGGAGCTGTTTTTT. Protein: CASRQGELSGELFF.

This clone came up a few times. The gene calls are TRBV4-1 and TRBJ2-7; possibly TRBD2 for D (5 bases). Germline-derived CDR1 and CDR2 are MGHRA and YSYEKL. This CDR3 spans 15 amino acids. V was clipped by 6 bases and J by 2 bases, with 17 bases between them. CDR3 DNA: TGCGCCAGCAGTCAGAGGGTATCAGGCGCCTACGAGCAGTACTTC. Translated, it gives CASSQRVSGAYEQYF.

This clone was detected only once. J is TRBJ2-6 and V is TRBV15; TRBD1 aligns across 11 bases. Germline V gene data show CDR1 as LNHNV and CDR2 as YYDKDF (reference sequence). CDR3 length: 18 residues. The ends lost 3 bases at V and 0 bases at J; junction bases unmatched: 4. CDR3 coding DNA: TGTGCCACCAGCAGGGTGGGACAGGGGGGCTCTGGGGCCAACGTCCTGACTTTC. It specifies CATSRVGQGGSGANVLTF.

This rearrangement joins TRBV29-1 to TRBJ1-1; a possible D gene is TRBD1 (6 bases). CDR1 and CDR2 from the germline V gene are SQVTM and ANQGSEA. V shed 7 bases and J shed 0 bases, with 21 bases lying between them. The CDR3 consists of 16 residues. This CDR3 reads CSGGQVAGDMNTEAFF. The CDR3 bases are TGCAGCGGGGGGCAGGTGGCCGGCGACATGAACACTGAAGCTTTCTTT.

The chain has TRBV5-1 and TRBJ2-3; 8 nucleotides align to TRBD2. Losses at the gene ends were 2 bases for V and 6 bases for J; bases not matched to a gene: 5. The germline V gene encodes CDR1 SGHRS and CDR2 YFSETQ. This CDR3 region has 14 residues. CDR3 in DNA: TGCGCCAGCAGCTTTGGACTAGCTAGGGATACGCAGTATTTT. Translated, it gives CASSFGLARDTQYF. Full variable domain (missing parts from reference TRBV5-1 and TRBJ2-3): KAGVTQTPRYLIKTRGQQVTLSCSPISGHRSVSWYQQTPGQGLQFLFEYFSETQRNKGNFPGRFSGRQFSNSRSEMNVSTLELGDSALYLCASSFGLARDTQYFGPGTRLTVL.

The V and J genes are TRBV5-1 and TRBJ1-1; D gene uncertain. Trimming left V 4 bases short and J 3 bases short, with 16 bases between. CDR1 SGHRS and CDR2 YFSETQ come from the germline V gene. This CDR3 spans 15 amino acids. The chain's CDR3 is CASSPVPNPYTEAFF. The DNA of the CDR3 is TGCGCCAGCAGCCCGGTCCCTAACCCTTACACTGAAGCTTTCTTT. Variable domain in full (rest from reference TRBV5-1 and TRBJ1-1): KAGVTQTPRYLIKTRGQQVTLSCSPISGHRSVSWYQQTPGQGLQFLFEYFSETQRNKGNFPGRFSGRQFSNSRSEMNVSTLELGDSALYLCASSPVPNPYTEAFFGQGTRLTVV.

The chain employs TRBV2 and TRBJ2-3; TRBD2 is a possible D gene (6 bases). The V end was cut by 6 bases, the J end by 2 bases, with 12 bases between. The CDR3 is made up of 14 amino acids. The germline gives CDR1 SNHLY, CDR2 FYNNEI. This CDR3 is CASRPGLITDTQYF. The CDR3 DNA reads TGTGCCAGCAGACCGGGACTCATCACAGATACGCAGTATTTT.